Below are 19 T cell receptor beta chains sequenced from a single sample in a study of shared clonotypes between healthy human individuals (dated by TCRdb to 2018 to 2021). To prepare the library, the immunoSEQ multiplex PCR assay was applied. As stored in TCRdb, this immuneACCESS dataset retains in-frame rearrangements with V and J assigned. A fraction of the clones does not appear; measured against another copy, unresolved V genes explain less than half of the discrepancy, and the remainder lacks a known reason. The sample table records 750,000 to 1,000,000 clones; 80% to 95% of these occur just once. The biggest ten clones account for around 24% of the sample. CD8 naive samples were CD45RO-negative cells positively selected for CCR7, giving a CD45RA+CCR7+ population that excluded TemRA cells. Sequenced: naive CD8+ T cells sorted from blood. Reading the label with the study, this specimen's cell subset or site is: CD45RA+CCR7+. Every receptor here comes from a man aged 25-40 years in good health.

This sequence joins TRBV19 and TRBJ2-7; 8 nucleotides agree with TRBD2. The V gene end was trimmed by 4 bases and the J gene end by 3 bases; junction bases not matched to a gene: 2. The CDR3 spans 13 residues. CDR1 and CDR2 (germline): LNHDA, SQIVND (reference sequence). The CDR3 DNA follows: TGTGCCAGTAGTACGCTAGCGGGCTACGAGCAGTACTTC. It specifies CASSTLAGYEQYF.

The CDR3 nucleotides read TGTGCCAGCAGCTTAGCCACTGGACTCAGGACCTACGAGCAGTACTTC. Residues: CASSLATGLRTYEQYF. This chain links TRBV7-9 with TRBJ2-7; TRBD2 might be the D (5 bases). Germline lookup yields CDR1 SEHNR and CDR2 FQNEAQ (reference sequence). V lost 0 bases to trimming and J lost 2 bases, with 14 bases between them. CDR3 length equals 16 residues.

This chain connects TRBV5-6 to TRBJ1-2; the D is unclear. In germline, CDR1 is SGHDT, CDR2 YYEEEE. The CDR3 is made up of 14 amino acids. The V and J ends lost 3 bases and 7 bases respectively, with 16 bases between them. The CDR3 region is CASSSRRGDPGYTF. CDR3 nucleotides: TGTGCCAGCAGCTCAAGACGGGGAGACCCTGGCTACACCTTC.

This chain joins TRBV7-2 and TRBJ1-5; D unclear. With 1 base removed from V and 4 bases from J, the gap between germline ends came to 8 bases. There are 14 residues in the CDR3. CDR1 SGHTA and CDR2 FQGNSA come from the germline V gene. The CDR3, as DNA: TGTGCCAGCAGCTTAGTATGGGGAAATCAGCCCCAGCATTTT. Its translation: CASSLVWGNQPQHF.

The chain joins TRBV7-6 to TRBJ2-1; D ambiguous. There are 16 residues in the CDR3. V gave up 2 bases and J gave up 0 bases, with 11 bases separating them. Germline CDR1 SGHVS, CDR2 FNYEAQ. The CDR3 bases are TGTGCCAGCAGCTTAACAGTTCTAAGCTCCTACAATGAGCAGTTCTTC. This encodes CASSLTVLSSYNEQFF.

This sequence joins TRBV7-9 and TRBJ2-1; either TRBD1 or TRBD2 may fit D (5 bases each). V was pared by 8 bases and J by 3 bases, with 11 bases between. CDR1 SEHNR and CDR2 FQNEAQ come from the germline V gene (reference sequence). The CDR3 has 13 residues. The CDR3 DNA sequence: TGTGCCAGCGGAGCGGACAACTACAATGAGCAGTTCTTC. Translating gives CASGADNYNEQFF.

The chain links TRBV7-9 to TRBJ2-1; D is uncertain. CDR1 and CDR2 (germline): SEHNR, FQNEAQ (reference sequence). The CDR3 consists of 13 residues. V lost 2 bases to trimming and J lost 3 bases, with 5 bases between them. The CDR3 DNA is TGTGCCAGCAGCTTACCGAGCTACAATGAGCAGTTCTTC. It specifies CASSLPSYNEQFF.

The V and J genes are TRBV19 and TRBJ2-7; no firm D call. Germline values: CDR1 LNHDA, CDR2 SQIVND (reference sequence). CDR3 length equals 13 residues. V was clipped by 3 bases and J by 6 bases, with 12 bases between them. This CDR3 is CASSIPLGSEQYF. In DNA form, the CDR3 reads TGTGCCAGTAGTATCCCCCTTGGCTCCGAGCAGTACTTC.

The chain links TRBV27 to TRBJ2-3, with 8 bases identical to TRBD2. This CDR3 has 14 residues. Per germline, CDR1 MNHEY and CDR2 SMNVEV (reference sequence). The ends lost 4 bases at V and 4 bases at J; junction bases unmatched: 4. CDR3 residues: CASSSGLASDTQYF. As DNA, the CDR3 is TGTGCCAGCAGTTCCGGACTAGCATCAGATACGCAGTATTTT.

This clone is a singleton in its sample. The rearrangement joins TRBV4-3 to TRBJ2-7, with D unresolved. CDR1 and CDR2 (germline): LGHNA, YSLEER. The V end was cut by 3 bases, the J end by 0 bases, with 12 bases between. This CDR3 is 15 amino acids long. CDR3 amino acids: CASSQAAGNSYEQYF. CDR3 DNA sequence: TGCGCCAGCAGCCAGGCGGCAGGAAACTCCTACGAGCAGTACTTC.

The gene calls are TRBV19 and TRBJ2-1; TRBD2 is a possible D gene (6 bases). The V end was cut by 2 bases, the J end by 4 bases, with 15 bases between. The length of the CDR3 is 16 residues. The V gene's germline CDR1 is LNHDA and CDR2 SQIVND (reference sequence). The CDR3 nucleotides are TGTGCCAGTAGTATAAGGGACGTAGCGGAGTACAATGAGCAGTTCTTC. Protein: CASSIRDVAEYNEQFF. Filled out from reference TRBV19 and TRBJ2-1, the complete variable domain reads DGGITQSPKYLFRKEGQNVTLSCEQNLNHDAMYWYRQDPGQGLRLIYYSQIVNDFQKGDIAEGYSVSREKKESFPLTVTSAQKNPTAFYLCASSIRDVAEYNEQFFGPGTRLTVL.

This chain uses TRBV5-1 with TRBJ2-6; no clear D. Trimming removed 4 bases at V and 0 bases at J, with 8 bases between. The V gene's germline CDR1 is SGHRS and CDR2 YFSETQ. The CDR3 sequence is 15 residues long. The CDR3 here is CASSPELSGANVLTF. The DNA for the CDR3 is TGCGCCAGCAGCCCTGAGCTCTCTGGGGCCAACGTCCTGACTTTC.

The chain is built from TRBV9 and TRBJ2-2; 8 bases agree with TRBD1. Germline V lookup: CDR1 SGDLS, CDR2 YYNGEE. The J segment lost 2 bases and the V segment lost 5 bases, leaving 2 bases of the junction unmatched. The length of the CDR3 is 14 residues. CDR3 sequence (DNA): TGTGCCAGCAGGGACAGGGCTAACACCGGGGAGCTGTTTTTT. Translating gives CASRDRANTGELFF. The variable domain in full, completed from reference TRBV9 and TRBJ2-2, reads DSGVTQTPKHLITATGQRVTLRCSPRSGDLSVYWYQQSLDQGLQFLIQYYNGEERAKGNILERFSAQQFPDLHSELNLSSLELGDSALYFCASRDRANTGELFFGEGSRLTVL.

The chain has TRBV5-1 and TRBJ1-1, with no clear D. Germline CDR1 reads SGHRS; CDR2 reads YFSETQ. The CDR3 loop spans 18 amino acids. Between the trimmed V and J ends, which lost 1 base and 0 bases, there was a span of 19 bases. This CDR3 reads CASSLSQREVPMNTEAFF. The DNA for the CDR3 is TGCGCCAGCAGCTTGTCTCAGAGAGAAGTTCCGATGAACACTGAAGCTTTCTTT.

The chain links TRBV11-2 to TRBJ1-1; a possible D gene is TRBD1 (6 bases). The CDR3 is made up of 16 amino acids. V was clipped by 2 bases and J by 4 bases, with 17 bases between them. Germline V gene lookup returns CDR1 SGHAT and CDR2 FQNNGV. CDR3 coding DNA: TGTGCCAGCAGCTTATCGGGCAGGGGAGACTCCACTGAAGCTTTCTTT. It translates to CASSLSGRGDSTEAFF. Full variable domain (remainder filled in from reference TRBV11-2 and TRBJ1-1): EAGVAQSPRYKIIEKRQSVAFWCNPISGHATLYWYQQILGQGPKLLIQFQNNGVVDDSQLPKDRFSAERLKGVDSTLKIQPAKLEDSAVYLCASSLSGRGDSTEAFFGQGTRLTVV.

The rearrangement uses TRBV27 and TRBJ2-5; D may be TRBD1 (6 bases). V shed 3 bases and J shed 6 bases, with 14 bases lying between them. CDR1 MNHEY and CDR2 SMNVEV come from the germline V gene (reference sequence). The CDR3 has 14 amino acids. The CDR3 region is CASSFGQGPQTQYF. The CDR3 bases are TGTGCCAGCAGTTTCGGGCAGGGGCCGCAGACCCAGTACTTC.

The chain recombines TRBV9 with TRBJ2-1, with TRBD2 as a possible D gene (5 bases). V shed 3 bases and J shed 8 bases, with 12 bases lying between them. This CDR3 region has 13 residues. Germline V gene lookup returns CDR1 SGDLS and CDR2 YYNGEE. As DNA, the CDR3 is TGTGCCAGCAGCGCCTCCGCAGCGGATGAGCAGTTCTTC. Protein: CASSASAADEQFF.

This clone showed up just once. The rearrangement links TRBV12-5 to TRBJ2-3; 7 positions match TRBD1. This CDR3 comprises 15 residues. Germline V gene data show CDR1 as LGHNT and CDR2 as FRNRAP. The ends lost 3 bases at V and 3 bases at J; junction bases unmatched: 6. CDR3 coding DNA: TGTGCTAGTGGTTTCGGAGAGGGGGCTACAGATACGCAGTATTTT. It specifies CASGFGEGATDTQYF.

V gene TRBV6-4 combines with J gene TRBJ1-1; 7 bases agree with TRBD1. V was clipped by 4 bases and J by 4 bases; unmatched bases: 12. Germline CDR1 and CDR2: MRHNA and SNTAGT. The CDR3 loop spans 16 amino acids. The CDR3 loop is CASSATPGQYLTEAFF. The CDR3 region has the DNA TGTGCCAGCAGTGCCACTCCGGGACAGTATCTCACTGAAGCTTTCTTT.